Reported below is one T cell receptor (beta chain). The data were taken from a study of tumor-infiltrating lymphocytes in primary liver carcinoma. Without any cell sorting, 20-30 mg of bulk tissue yielded co-extracted RNA and DNA. Those sampled were patients whose primary liver carcinoma was treated by surgical resection. Total RNA (about 500 ng) served as template for TCR beta cDNA synthesis primed by a constant-region primer. ARM-PCR, slightly modified, supplied the TCR beta libraries through three nested multiplex PCR rounds. TRBV1-TRBV30 forward primers paired with a C-beta reverse primer drove the first two PCR rounds, about 9 cycles each. MiXCR was run by TCRdb on the multiplex PCR reads, yielding one entry per CDR3 protein. The repertoire holds 100,000 or so distinct CDR3 sequences, with 82% as singletons. Germline assignment: CDR1 LGHNA and CDR2 YNFKEQ. This CDR3 is 15 amino acids long.

The source material was liver tumor tissue from sampling region 3. Subset described: tumor region T3, left-lateral pole. The TCR comes from a middle-aged man with primary liver carcinoma and hepatitis B virus infection. This sequence joins TRBV4-2 and TRBJ2-5, with TRBD2 matching 7 bases. The CDR3 coding sequence is TGTACCAACAGCCAAGCGGGGCCCCATGGGGAGACCCAGTACTTC. Protein product: CTNSQAGPHGETQYF.